This is a list of T cell receptor beta chains from one sample in a study of blood T cell repertoires in COVID-19. Measured with immunoSEQ multiplex PCR; TCRdb has only the in-frame clones, and not every one. The sample shows approximately 180,000 clones, 81% of them seen only once. Sequenced sample: peripheral blood. The receptors were gathered from a woman of 80 years or more with COVID-19, enrolled during active disease. CDR3s include the opening cysteine and the closing phenylalanine or tryptophan. The order of the fields is clone size, J gene, V gene, D gene, CDR3 DNA, CDR3 protein. A D gene is named only where the DNA matches it firmly. Clone size is given for some rows only: seen once, a few or many times, or a class if the clone is expanded.

. | TRBJ1-5 | TRBV5-1 | TRBD1 | TGCGCCAGCAGCTCCGGGACAGGGGTCAATCAGCCCCAGCATTTT | CASSSGTGVNQPQHF
. | TRBJ2-7 | TRBV4-1 | TRBD1 | TGCGCCAGCAGCCCCTGGACAGGGCTCGAGCAGTACTTC | CASSPWTGLEQYF
once | TRBJ1-1 | TRBV28 | . | TGTGCCAGCAGCCCCGGGAGCCGCGGTGAAGCTTTCTTT | CASSPGSRGEAFF
. | TRBJ1-2 | TRBV10-3 | TRBD1 | TGTGCCATCAATGACAGGGGGACGGATGGCTACACCTTC | CAINDRGTDGYTF
. | TRBJ2-2 | TRBV30 | . | TGTGCCTGTTGGGCTCTGCGGGGCGGGGAGCTGTTTTTT | CACWALRGGELFF
. | TRBJ2-7 | TRBV2 | TRBD1 | TGTGCCAGCAGTGAGGACAGGGTTTACGAGCAGTACTTC | CASSEDRVYEQYF
. | TRBJ1-4 | TRBV6-2/TRBV6-3 | TRBD1 | TGTGCCAGCAGTTACGCACAGGGGTCCTTCGAAAAACTGTTTTTT | CASSYAQGSFEKLFF
. | TRBJ1-1 | TRBV19 | . | TGTGCCAGTAGTATAGTAAGGCGGGGTCGGAACACTGAAGCTTTCTTT | CASSIVRRGRNTEAFF
. | TRBJ1-2 | TRBV3-1/TRBV3-2 | . | TGTGCCAGCAGCCAAGAACCAATAGTCCTCTATGGCTACACCTTC | CASSQEPIVLYGYTF
. | TRBJ1-5 | TRBV2 | . | TGTGCCAGCAGTGAAGCGCTTCGGGGAGTTGGACAGCCCCAGCATTTT | CASSEALRGVGQPQHF
once | TRBJ1-2 | TRBV12-3/TRBV12-4 | . | TGTGCCACCCGCCCCGAGGCCAAGTTGGGCTACACCTTC | CATRPEAKLGYTF
. | TRBJ2-3 | TRBV5-1 | . | TGCGCCAGCAGCTTGCGACTAGACTACAACACAGATACGCAGTATTTT | CASSLRLDYNTDTQYF
once | TRBJ2-1 | TRBV3-1/TRBV3-2 | . | TGTGCCAGCAGCCAAGATTCGGGAACACATGAGCAGTTCTTC | CASSQDSGTHEQFF
. | TRBJ2-1 | TRBV11-2 | TRBD2 | TGTGCCAGCAGCTTAGTATCTCCGGGAGGCTACAATGAGCAGTTCTTC | CASSLVSPGGYNEQFF
. | TRBJ1-1 | TRBV5-1 | TRBD1 | TGCGCCAGCAGCTTGGGTTTAGGGGACAGGGGCACTGAAGCTTTCTTT | CASSLGLGDRGTEAFF
. | TRBJ1-6 | TRBV18 | . | TGTGCCAGCTCATTACAGGGCGGAGGACAGACTTATAATTCACCCCTCCACTTT | CASSLQGGGQTYNSPLHF
. | TRBJ1-2 | TRBV21-1 | . | TGTGCCAGCAGCAAAGACGGGTACCGGAGGGGCTACACCTTC | CASSKDGYRRGYTF
. | TRBJ1-5 | TRBV9 | TRBD1 | TGTGCCAGCAGCTCTTCAGGGGGCCTCGGTCAGCCCCAGCATTTT | CASSSSGGLGQPQHF
. | TRBJ1-3 | TRBV6-6 | TRBD1 | TGTGCCAGCAGTTACTCGAGGGGGAGACAGGGGGACACCATATATTTT | CASSYSRGRQGDTIYF
once | TRBJ2-1 | TRBV10-3 | . | TGTGCCATCAGTGAGTCGAGGGAGATAGCGCCGAACAATGAGCAGTTCTTC | CAISESREIAPNNEQFF
few | TRBJ2-7 | TRBV2 | TRBD2 | TGTGCCACCGGGGGGGCGGCCGAGAGTGAGCAGTACTTC | CATGGAAESEQYF
few | TRBJ1-1 | TRBV19 | TRBD1 | TGTGCCAGTAGGGGGACAGGGGAGTGGAACACTGAAGCTTTCTTT | CASRGTGEWNTEAFF
. | TRBJ2-7 | TRBV19 | . | TGTGCCAGTAGCCTGGGAGCCGGGACACCAACCTACGAGCAGTACTTC | CASSLGAGTPTYEQYF
. | TRBJ2-5 | TRBV5-4 | . | TGTGCCAGCAGCTTGCCAGGGATTCAAGAGACCCAGTACTTC | CASSLPGIQETQYF
. | TRBJ2-3 | TRBV27 | TRBD1 | TGTGCCAGCAGTCCGACAGGGTTCCTAACAGATACGCAGTATTTT | CASSPTGFLTDTQYF
few | TRBJ1-1 | TRBV5-1 | TRBD1 | TGCGCCAGCAGCGGGACAGGTCTGGGCACTGAAGCTTTCTTT | CASSGTGLGTEAFF
few | TRBJ1-6 | TRBV7-2 | . | TGTGCCAGCAGCTTAGATCCGTGGAGCTCCTATAATTCACCCCTCCACTTT | CASSLDPWSSYNSPLHF
. | TRBJ2-7 | TRBV6-5 | . | TGTGCCAGCAGTTACTCGTCCCTCGGGGGAGGCGAGCAGTACTTC | CASSYSSLGGGEQYF
. | TRBJ2-3 | TRBV30 | . | TGTGCCTGGAGAAAAGGGGGTAGCGGGCTGCTATACACAGATACGCAGTATTTT | CAWRKGGSGLLYTDTQYF
. | TRBJ2-7 | TRBV27 | TRBD1 | TGTGCCAGCAGTTTTCTTGGACAGGGGCCCTCCTACGAGCAGTACTTC | CASSFLGQGPSYEQYF
few | TRBJ2-1 | TRBV7-2 | TRBD2 | TGTGCCAGCAGCTCGACTAGCGGGGGCCTGGGACAGTTCTTC | CASSSTSGGLGQFF
. | TRBJ2-6 | TRBV7-6 | TRBD2 | TGTGCCAGCAGCTTAGTGGGAGGGTCTGGGGCCAACGTCCTGACTTTC | CASSLVGGSGANVLTF
. | TRBJ2-7 | TRBV19 | TRBD1 | TGTGCCAGTACTGAAGGGACAGGGGCCTACGAGCAGTACTTC | CASTEGTGAYEQYF
. | TRBJ1-2 | TRBV11-2 | . | TGTGCCAGTACCAGGGTCGATGGCTACACCTTC | CASTRVDGYTF
few | TRBJ1-2 | TRBV5-1 | TRBD1 | TGCGCCAGCAGGCCGGACAGGAGCTTCTATGGCTACACCTTC | CASRPDRSFYGYTF
. | TRBJ1-2 | TRBV9 | TRBD1 | TGTGCCAGCAGCCCTCGGACAGGAGTAGGAAACTATGGCTACACCTTC | CASSPRTGVGNYGYTF
few | TRBJ1-2 | TRBV7-9 | . | TGTGCCAGCAGCTCGACACAGTTTAACTATGGCTACACCTTC | CASSSTQFNYGYTF
once | TRBJ2-6 | TRBV5-1 | . | TGCGCCAGCAGCTTGGCCGGGGACTCTGGGGCCAACGTCCTGACTTTC | CASSLAGDSGANVLTF
. | TRBJ1-1 | TRBV5-5 | . | TGTGCCAGCAGCTCGCGAGCTGAAGCTTTCTTT | CASSSRAEAFF
. | TRBJ2-1 | TRBV10-3 | TRBD1 | TGTGCCATCAGTGAAACAGGGGGCGAGTACAATGAGCAGTTCTTC | CAISETGGEYNEQFF
. | TRBJ1-2 | TRBV15 | . | TGTGCCACCAGCAGAGGAGGAGACTATGGCTACACCTTC | CATSRGGDYGYTF
once | TRBJ2-3 | TRBV7-9 | TRBD1 | TGTGCCAGCAGCCAGTGGGACAGTCAGACAGATACGCAGTATTTT | CASSQWDSQTDTQYF
few | TRBJ2-1 | TRBV15 | TRBD2 | TGTGCCACCAGCAGAACGACCGGGACTAGCGCCCCCAATGAGCAGTTCTTC | CATSRTTGTSAPNEQFF
once | TRBJ2-1 | TRBV29-1 | TRBD2 | TGCAGCGTTGCCAGCGGGACCCAGGTCTCCTACAATGAGCAGTTCTTC | CSVASGTQVSYNEQFF
. | TRBJ2-3 | TRBV7-8 | TRBD2 | TGTGCCAGCAGCTTTCGGCCTAGCGGTGATACGCAGTATTTT | CASSFRPSGDTQYF
. | TRBJ1-1 | TRBV9 | . | TGTGCCAGCAGCGTAGGGGCAGGGGAAGGTCACACTGAAGCTTTCTTT | CASSVGAGEGHTEAFF
. | TRBJ2-3 | TRBV19 | TRBD2 | TGTGCCAGTAGTATTTATTTAGCGGGAGGTCCCGCAGATACGCAGTATTTT | CASSIYLAGGPADTQYF
. | TRBJ2-3 | TRBV19 | . | TGTGCCAGTAGTATACAGTCGACAGGCGGAGATACGCAGTATTTT | CASSIQSTGGDTQYF
. | TRBJ2-7 | TRBV10-3 | TRBD2 | TGTGCCATCAGTGACTTTAGCGGGAGGGGATCCTACGAGCAGTACTTC | CAISDFSGRGSYEQYF
. | TRBJ2-3 | TRBV27 | . | TGTGCCAGCAGTTCACGGGAGATCACAGATACGCAGTATTTT | CASSSREITDTQYF
. | TRBJ1-2 | TRBV3-1/TRBV3-2 | TRBD1 | TGTGCCAGCAGTGGAGACAGGGGTAACTATGGCTACACCTTC | CASSGDRGNYGYTF
few | TRBJ2-1 | TRBV27 | TRBD2 | TGTGCCAGCAGTTTATCCAGCGGGAGTGGGTACAATGAGCAGTTCTTC | CASSLSSGSGYNEQFF
. | TRBJ1-1 | TRBV28 | . | TGTGCCAGCAGCCTACCCTGGGGCCGACAGGTGAACACTGAAGCTTTCTTT | CASSLPWGRQVNTEAFF
few | TRBJ1-1 | TRBV20-1 | . | TGCAGTGCTAGTAATCCAGGGGCGAACACTGAAGCTTTCTTT | CSASNPGANTEAFF
. | TRBJ1-4 | TRBV21-1 | . | TGTGCCAGCAGCAAAGGAGGGATCAAGGAAAAACTGTTTTTT | CASSKGGIKEKLFF